This note documents a single T cell receptor beta chain sequence. In the original processing: Using reference gene primer amplification, nucleated cell counts were estimated. Some clones are missing from TCRdb's copy, which holds only in-frame ones; the method was immunoSEQ multiplex PCR. The DNA gave D and trimming, while V, J and clone size come from that table. The table has some 95,000 clones, roughly nine tenths seen once. CDR3 length: 17 amino acids. Trimming removed 2 bases at V and 6 bases at J, with 22 bases between. From germline, CDR1 is SEHNR and CDR2 FQNEAQ (reference sequence). The data derive from a study of blood T cell repertoires in COVID-19. In the study overall: COVID-19 samples from acute and convalescent phases originated in the United States, Italy and Spain.

The sequence was collected from a human donor with active COVID-19. The donor label of this sample is uncertain. This sequence joins TRBV7-9 and TRBJ1-1; TRBD1 might be the D (6 bases). The sequencing sample was made of peripheral blood. CDR3 bases: TGTGCCAGCAGCTTACGGGGACGGATACAGGGCCTCTCTGAAGCTTTCTTT. Translation: CASSLRGRIQGLSEAFF.